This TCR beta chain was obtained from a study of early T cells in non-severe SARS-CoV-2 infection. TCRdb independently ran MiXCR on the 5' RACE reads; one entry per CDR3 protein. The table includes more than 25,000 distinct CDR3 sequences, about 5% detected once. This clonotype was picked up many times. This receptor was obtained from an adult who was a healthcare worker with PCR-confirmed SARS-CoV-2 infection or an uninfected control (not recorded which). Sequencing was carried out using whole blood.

CDR3 DNA sequence: TGTGCCAGCAGCGTGGGACGGAGTGGAAACACCATATATTTT. The encoded protein is CASSVGRSGNTIYF. The chain has TRBV2 and TRBJ1-3; a possible D gene is TRBD1 (5 bases). This CDR3 comprises 14 residues. V was clipped by 6 bases and J by 3 bases, with 12 bases between them. The germline gives CDR1 SNHLY, CDR2 FYNNEI.